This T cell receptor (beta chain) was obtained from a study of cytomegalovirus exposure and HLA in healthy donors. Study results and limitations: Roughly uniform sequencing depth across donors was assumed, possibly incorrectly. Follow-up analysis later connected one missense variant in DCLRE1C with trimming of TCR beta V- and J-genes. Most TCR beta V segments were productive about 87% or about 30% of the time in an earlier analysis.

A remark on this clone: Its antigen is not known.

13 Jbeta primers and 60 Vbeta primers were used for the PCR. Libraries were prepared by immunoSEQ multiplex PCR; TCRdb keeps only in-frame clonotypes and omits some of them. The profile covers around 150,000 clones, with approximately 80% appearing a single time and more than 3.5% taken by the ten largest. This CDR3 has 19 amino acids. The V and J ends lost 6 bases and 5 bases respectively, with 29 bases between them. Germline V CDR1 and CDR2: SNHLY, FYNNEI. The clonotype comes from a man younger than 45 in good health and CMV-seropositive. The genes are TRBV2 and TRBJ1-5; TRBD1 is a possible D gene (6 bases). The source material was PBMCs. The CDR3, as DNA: TGTGCCAGCAGAATTGGGACACCACTAACAAAAACGAAGCATCAGCCCCAGCATTTT. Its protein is CASRIGTPLTKTKHQPQHF.